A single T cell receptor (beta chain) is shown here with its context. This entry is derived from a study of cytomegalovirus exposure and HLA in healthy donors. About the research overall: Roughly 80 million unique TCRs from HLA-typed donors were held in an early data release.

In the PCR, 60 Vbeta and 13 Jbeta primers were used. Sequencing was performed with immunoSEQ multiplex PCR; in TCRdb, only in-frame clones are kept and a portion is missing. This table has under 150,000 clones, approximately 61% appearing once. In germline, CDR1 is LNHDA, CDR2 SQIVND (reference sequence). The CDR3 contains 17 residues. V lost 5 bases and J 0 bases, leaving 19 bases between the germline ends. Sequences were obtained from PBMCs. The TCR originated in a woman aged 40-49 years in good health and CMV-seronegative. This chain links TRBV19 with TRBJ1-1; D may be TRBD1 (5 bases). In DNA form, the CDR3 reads TGTGCCAGTAGTGCCTCCGGACGGGGGTGCATGAACACTGAAGCTTTCTTT. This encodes CASSASGRGCMNTEAFF.